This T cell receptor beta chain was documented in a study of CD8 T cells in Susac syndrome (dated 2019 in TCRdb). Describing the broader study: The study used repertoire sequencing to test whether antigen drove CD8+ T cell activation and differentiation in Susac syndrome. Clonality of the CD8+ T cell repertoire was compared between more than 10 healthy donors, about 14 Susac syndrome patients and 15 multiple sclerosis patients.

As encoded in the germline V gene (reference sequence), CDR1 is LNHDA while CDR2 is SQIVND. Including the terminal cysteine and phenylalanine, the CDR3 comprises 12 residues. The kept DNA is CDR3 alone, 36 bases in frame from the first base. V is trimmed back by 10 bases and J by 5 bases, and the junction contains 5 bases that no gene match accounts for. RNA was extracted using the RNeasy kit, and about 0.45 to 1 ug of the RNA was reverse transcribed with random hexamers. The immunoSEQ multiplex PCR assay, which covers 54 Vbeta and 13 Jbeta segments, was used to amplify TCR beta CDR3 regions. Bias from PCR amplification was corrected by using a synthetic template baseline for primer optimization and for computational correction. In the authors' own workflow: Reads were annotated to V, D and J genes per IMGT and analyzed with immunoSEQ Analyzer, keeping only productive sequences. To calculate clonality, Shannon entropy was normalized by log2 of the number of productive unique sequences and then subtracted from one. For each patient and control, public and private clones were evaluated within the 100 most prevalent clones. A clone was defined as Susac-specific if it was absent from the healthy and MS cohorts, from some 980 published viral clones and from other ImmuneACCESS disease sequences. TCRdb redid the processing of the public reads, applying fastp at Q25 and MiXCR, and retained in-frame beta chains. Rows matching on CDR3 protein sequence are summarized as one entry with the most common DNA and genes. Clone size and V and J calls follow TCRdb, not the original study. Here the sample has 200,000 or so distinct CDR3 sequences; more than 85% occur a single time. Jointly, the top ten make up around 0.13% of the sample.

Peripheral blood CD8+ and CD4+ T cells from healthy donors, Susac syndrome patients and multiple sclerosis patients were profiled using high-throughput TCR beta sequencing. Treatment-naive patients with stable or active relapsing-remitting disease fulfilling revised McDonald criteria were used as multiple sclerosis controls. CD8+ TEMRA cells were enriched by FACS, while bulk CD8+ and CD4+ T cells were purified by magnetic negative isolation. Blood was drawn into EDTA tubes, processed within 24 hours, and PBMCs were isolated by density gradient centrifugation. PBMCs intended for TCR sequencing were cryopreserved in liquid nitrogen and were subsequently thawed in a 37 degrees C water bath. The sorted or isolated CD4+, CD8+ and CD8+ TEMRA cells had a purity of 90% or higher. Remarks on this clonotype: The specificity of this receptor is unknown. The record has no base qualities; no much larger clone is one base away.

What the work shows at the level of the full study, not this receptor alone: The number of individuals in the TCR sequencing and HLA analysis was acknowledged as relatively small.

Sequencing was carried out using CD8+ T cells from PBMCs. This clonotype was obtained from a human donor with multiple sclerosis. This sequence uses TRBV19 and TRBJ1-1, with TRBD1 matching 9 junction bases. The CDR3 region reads CATVQGATEAFF. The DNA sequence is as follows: TGTGCCACCGTACAGGGGGCAACTGAAGCTTTCTTT.